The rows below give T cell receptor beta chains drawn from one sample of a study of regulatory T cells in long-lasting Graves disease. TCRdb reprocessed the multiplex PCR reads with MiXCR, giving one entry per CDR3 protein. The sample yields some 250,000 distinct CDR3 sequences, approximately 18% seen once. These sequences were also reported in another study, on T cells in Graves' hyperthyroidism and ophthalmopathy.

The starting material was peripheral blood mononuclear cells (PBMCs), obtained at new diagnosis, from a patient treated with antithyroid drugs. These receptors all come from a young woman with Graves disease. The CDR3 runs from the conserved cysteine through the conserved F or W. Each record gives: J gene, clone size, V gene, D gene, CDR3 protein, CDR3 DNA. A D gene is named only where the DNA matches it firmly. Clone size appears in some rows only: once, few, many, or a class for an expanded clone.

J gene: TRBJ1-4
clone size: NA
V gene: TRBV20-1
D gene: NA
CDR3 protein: CSARDGGPDSNEKPFF
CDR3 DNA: TGCAGTGCTAGAGATGGGGGGCCAGATTCTAATGAAAAACCGTTTTTT

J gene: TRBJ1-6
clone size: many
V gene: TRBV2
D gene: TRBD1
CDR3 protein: CASRDRAGSPLHF
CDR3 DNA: TGTGCCAGCAGAGACAGGGCTGGTTCACCCCTCCACTTT

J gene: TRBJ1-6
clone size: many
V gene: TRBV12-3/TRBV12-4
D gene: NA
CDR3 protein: CASSKHPRSPLHF
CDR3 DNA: TGTGCCAGCAGCAAACACCCAAGATCACCCCTCCACTTT

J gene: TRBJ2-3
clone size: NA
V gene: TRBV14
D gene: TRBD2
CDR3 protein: CASSQGLAPTDTQYF
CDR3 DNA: TGTGCCAGCAGCCAGGGACTAGCGCCCACAGATACGCAGTATTTT

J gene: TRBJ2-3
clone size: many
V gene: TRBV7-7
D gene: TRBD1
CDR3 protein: CASSLTGGLVDTQYF
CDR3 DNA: TGTGCTAGCAGCCTGACAGGGGGGCTGGTAGATACGCAGTATTTT

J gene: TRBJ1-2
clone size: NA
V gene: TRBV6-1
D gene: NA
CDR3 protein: CAGVGTKFYGYTF
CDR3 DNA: TGTGCCGGGGTAGGGACGAAATTCTATGGCTACACCTTC

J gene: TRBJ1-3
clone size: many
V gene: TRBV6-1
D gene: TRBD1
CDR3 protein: CASSGFLRQGSNLLSGNTIYF
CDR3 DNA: TGTGCCAGCAGTGGATTCCTCAGACAGGGGAGCAATCTCCTGTCTGGAAACACCATATATTTT

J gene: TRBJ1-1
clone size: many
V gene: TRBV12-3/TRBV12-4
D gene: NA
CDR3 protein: CASSMNTEAFF
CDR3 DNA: TGTGCCAGCTCAATGAACACTGAAGCTTTCTTT

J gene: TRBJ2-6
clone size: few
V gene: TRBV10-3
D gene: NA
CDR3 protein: CAISATRSTGANVLTF
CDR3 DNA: TGTGCCATCAGTGCCACAAGGTCAACTGGGGCCAACGTCCTGACTTTC

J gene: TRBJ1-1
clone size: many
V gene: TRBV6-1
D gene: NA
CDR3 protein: CASEQRVKNTEAFF
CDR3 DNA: TGTGCCAGCGAGCAGAGGGTAAAGAACACTGAAGCTTTCTTT

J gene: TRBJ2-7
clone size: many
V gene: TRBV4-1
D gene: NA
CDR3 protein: CASSHETRGSEQYF
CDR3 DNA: TGCGCCAGCAGCCACGAAACTAGGGGGTCCGAGCAGTACTTC

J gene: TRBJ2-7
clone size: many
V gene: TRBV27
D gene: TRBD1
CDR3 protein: CASSRTGSQYEQYF
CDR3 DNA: TGTGCCAGCAGTCGGACAGGGTCTCAGTACGAGCAGTACTTC

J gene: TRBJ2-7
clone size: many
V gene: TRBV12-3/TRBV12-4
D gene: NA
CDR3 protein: CASSFGGAFYEQYF
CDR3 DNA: TGTGCCAGCAGCTTTGGGGGGGCATTTTACGAGCAGTACTTC

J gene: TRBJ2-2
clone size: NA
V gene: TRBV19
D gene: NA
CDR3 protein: CASSISANTGELFF
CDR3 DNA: TGTGCCAGTAGTATCTCGGCGAACACCGGGGAGCTGTTTTTT

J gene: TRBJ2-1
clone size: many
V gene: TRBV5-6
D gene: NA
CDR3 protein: CASSFVHNEQFF
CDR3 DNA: TGTGCCAGCAGCTTTGTACACAATGAGCAGTTCTTC

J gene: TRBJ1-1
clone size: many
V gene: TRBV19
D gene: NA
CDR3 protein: CASSIGGGFGAFF
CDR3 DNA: TGTGCCAGTAGTATAGGAGGTGGGTTCGGAGCTTTCTTT

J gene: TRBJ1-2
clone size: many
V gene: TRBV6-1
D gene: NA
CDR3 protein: CASPTGYGYTF
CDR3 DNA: TGTGCCAGCCCGACAGGCTATGGCTACACCTTC

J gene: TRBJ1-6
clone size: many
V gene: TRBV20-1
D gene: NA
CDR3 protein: CSAPNNSPLHF
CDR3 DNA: TGCAGTGCACCCAATAATTCACCCCTCCACTTT

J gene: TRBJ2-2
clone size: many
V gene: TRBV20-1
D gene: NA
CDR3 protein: CSARDHSSGELFF
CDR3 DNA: TGCAGTGCTAGAGATCATTCCTCCGGGGAGCTGTTTTTT

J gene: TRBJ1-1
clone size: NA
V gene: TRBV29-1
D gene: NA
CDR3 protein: CSVEGVSEAFF
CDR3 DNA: TGCAGCGTTGAGGGGGTCTCTGAAGCTTTCTTT

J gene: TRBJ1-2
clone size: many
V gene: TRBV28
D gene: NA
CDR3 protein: CASSANFRYGYTF
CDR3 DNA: TGTGCCAGCAGTGCAAACTTTAGGTATGGCTACACCTTC

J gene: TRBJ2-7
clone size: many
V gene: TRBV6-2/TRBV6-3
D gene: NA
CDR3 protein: CASGRQSNEQYF
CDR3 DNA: TGTGCCAGCGGAAGACAGTCCAACGAGCAGTACTTC

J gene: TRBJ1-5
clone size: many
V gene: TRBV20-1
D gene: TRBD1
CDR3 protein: CSARLGTGAPLQHF
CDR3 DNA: TGCAGTGCTAGACTGGGGACAGGGGCACCTCTCCAGCATTTT

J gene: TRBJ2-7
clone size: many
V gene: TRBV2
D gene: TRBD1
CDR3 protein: CASNEERQGIYEQYF
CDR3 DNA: TGTGCCAGCAACGAGGAACGACAGGGGATATACGAGCAGTACTTC

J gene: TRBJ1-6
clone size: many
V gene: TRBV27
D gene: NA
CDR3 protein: CASSFIPRAYNSPLHF
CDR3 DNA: TGTGCCAGCAGTTTTATCCCCCGAGCCTATAATTCACCCCTCCACTTT

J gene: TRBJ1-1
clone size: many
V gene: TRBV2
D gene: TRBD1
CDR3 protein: CASRGLQGSTEAFF
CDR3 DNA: TGTGCCAGCAGGGGTCTACAGGGGTCCACTGAAGCTTTCTTT

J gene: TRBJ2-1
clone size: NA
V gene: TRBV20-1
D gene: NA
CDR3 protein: CSARGRREQFF
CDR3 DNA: TGCAGTGCTAGGGGGCGGCGGGAGCAGTTCTTC